This T cell receptor (beta chain) was observed in a study of tissue T cells after allogeneic stem cell transplantation. In its sample, this clone was seen once. The antigen remains undetermined. Gene names denote mouse genes. The read terminates 1 residue ahead of where the CDR3 ends, so the germline J gene completes it. Some clones are missing from TCRdb's copy, which holds only in-frame ones; the method was immunoSEQ multiplex PCR. The sample holds under 25,000 clones, over 55% seen once. Germline loops: CDR1 SNHLY, CDR2 FYNGKV (reference sequence). The V end lost 3 bases, the J end lost 6 bases, and 10 bases lay between the germline ends. This CDR3 is 13 amino acids long. Study-level findings and limits: Within patients, tissue anatomy strongly shaped TCR repertoire composition. Blood and spleen captured only part of the tissue TCR repertoire. Across patients, clones rarely overlapped, yet motif clusters were shared tissue-specifically.

The sequence was collected from a female BALB/c mouse in good health. The mice in this strain carry MHC haplotype H2-d. Sequencing was carried out using spleen. This chain connects TRBV3 to TRBJ2-5, with a possible D match to TRBD2 (7 bases). Partial CDR3 DNA: TGTGCCAGCAGCTTGGGGGGCGGGGACACCCAGTAC. Amino acid sequence: CASSLGGGDTQY. The whole CDR3 protein is CASSLGGGDTQYF.